Described below is a single T cell receptor beta chain sequence and its context. This receptor's antigen is unknown. The record has no base qualities; no much larger clone is one base away. Library preparation used the immunoSEQ multiplex PCR assay. For the multiplex PCR, a mixture combining 60 forward primers for TCR Vbeta segments and 13 reverse primers for TCR Jbeta segments was used. The CDR3 region of rearranged TCR beta genes was amplified from genomic DNA with a multiplex PCR assay. The amplified TCR beta libraries were sequenced on the Illumina HiSeq System as 87-base-pair reads. Concerning the study's data processing: In a later analysis, roughly 80 million unique TCR beta chains were counted across the roughly 700 repertoires, and about 9.9 million of these chains were shared by at least two donors. Raw reads were error-corrected and collapsed into unique sequences with a nearest-neighbor algorithm that merged closely related sequences to remove PCR and sequencing errors. V, D and J gene segments were assigned by aligning CDR3 sequences to IMGT reference sequences. For a sequence to be retained, a match of at least six nucleotides to both a V gene segment and a J gene segment was required. Rearrangements were called productive when the CDR3 lacked stop codons and stayed in frame with V and J; all others were non-productive. Following IMGT convention, CDR3 was defined as the stretch from the second conserved V-encoded cysteine up to the conserved J-encoded phenylalanine. Sequences without an unambiguous match to a single V gene segment were excluded from the earlier analysis of 450 to 750 of the donors. An earlier analysis of several hundred of the donors called V segments functional above 56.7% productive rearrangements and segregating when the between-donor standard deviation exceeded 5%. A statistical classification framework was developed to diagnose cytomegalovirus status using the catalog of TCR beta chain sequences. In a later analysis, TCR nucleotide sequences were compared against IMGT/GENE-DB human TR gene sequences so that V and J genes could be assigned. The TCRdist pipeline was used in a later analysis to assign CDR3 sequences and most-parsimonious VDJ recombination scenarios. A later analysis defined each TCR beta chain by its CDR3 amino acid sequence plus V-gene family, and excluded reads lacking a unique V-gene family. As a way to deal with suspected cross-contamination and a sequencing artifact, a later analysis dropped 450 to 600 nucleotide sequences that were highly shared and had low generation probability. In a later analysis, a clonal expansion index for each public chain was calculated from normalized within-repertoire ranks of inferred template counts. Generation probabilities in a later analysis came from a VDJ recombination model fitted to out-of-frame rearrangements, and those results were checked against IGoR. A later analysis scored TCR-TCR, TCR-HLA and TCR-CMV co-occurrence with hypergeometric tests, applying a repertoire-size bias correction to TCR pairs. A later analysis estimated false discovery rates by permuting HLA or CMV assignments 20 times. In a later analysis, co-occurring TCRs were grouped using DBSCAN, with TCRdist sequence similarity added in when clustering inside HLA-allele-positive subsets. Co-occurrence clustering excluded repertoires with fewer than 30,000 or more than 120,000 public chains, plus five with anomalous nucleotide sharing. This is the immuneACCESS table as TCRdb keeps it, with only in-frame sequences that have V and J called. A part of the clones is gone; compared with another copy, unresolved V genes explain less than half, and the rest is unexplained. That table gives V, J and clone size, and the DNA gave D and trimming. For this sample the table gives about 190,000 clones, of which around 80% were detected only once. The ten largest clones take up about 1% of the sample.

The data belong to a study of cytomegalovirus exposure and HLA in healthy donors (dated by TCRdb to about 2017). Study-level background: An earlier analysis of some 550 of the donors reported about 290 Gb of sequence data and around 110 million unique TCR beta sequences from about 200 million T cells. An early release covering about 600 HLA-typed donors comprised about 300 gigabases of sequencing data and roughly 85 million unique TCR sequences. Among the roughly 400 genotyped donors, about 83% belonged to the genetic ancestry cluster associated with self-reported Caucasian donors. The study was designed to test whether signatures of past pathogen exposure could be identified by cataloging public T cell receptors. The study profiled the T cell repertoires of hundreds of subjects by immunosequencing and related them to cytomegalovirus serostatus. A separate validation cohort of 90 to 150 different subjects was used in addition to the 666-subject first cohort. To predict cytomegalovirus infection status, the study brought together high-throughput TCR immunosequencing, statistical association of individual TCRs with disease status, and machine learning. A later analysis re-analyzed previously published TCR beta repertoires from 666 donors and added high-resolution HLA genotyping to study TCR occurrence patterns. The later analysis used no new phenotypic data to find candidate immune exposures, relying instead on TCR beta sequences and their occurrence across donors. An earlier analysis of more than 450 of the donors used high-throughput TCR beta sequencing to judge whether each TCR beta V gene segment behaved as functional or pseudogenic. Donor age, sex, ethnicity and CMV serostatus were collected together with the repertoire data. Genome-wide SNP genotypes for about three fifths of the roughly 670 donors were used in a later genetic analysis, which treated that subset as a discovery cohort. Every discovery cohort repertoire had been produced on one sequencing platform. HLA typing covered class I and class II loci at four-digit resolution. The number of typed donors differed by locus: about 620-640 for A, B, C, DRB1 and DQB1; 500 to 550 for DQA1; approximately 610 for DPA1; and around 470 for DPB1. Four or five DR-DQ haplotypes were handled as single units for association and clustering because linkage in the cohort was strong. Among 350 to 400 genotyped donors of the cohort, an average of about 240,000 unique TCR beta nucleotide sequences were sequenced per donor, around 20% of them non-productive. The study at large found these results: Most CMV-associated TCR beta chains appeared to be HLA-restricted in a later analysis, and the HLA associations seemed to be driven largely by CMV exposure. A later genetic analysis reported fewer N-insertions in productive TCRs among donors in an Asian-associated ancestry cluster than the roughly 620-donor mean. At a false discovery rate of 0.05, a later analysis linked under 20,000 TCR beta sequences to specific HLA alleles. An earlier analysis of approximately 570 of the donors showed that most TCR beta V segments appeared in productive rearrangements either about 87% or about 30% of the time, which broadly matched IMGT annotations. A later genetic analysis associated a missense DCLRE1C variant with V-gene and J-gene trimming of TCR beta chains, and an independent cohort replicated the association. A few of the identified cytomegalovirus-associated TCR beta chains were confirmed in vitro to be specific for cytomegalovirus antigens. HLA typing was unavailable for some donors at each locus, so association tests used only the typed subset. In a later analysis, HLA-associated TCR beta chains were found to be more clonally expanded and to have lower generation probabilities than equally common non-associated chains. The sequencing pipeline was judged likely to have produced a cluster of highly shared sequence variants as a technical artifact. In the study, around 150 TCR beta chains were listed as associated with cytomegalovirus. While some public TCRs were present in many individuals, most TCR sequences turned up only very rarely across donors. Linkage disequilibrium might explain the correlated functional status among segregating V segments, but an unknown experimental factor could not be ruled out. The only immune exposure information available for the cohort was CMV serostatus. The classifier was reported to diagnose cytomegalovirus status with high specificity and sensitivity in both the original cohort and the validation cohort. A further reported finding was that TCR beta sequences accurately predicted the HLA-A and HLA-B alleles for most subjects in the first cohort. Presence/absence analyses assumed roughly uniform sequencing depth across donors, an assumption that may not hold. In a later analysis, the rate of TCR association differed among HLA loci, with DRB1 alleles having the most associated TCRs and HLA-C alleles having the fewest. Assigning TCR associations to individual alleles was difficult when HLA alleles, especially DR and DQ, strongly co-occurred. Some IMGT-functional V segments, including TRBV6-2 and TRBV6-3, could not be told apart with the 87-base-pair reads, so those segments were excluded. Several of the top co-occurrence clusters appeared to be linked to parvovirus B19, influenza, CMV and Epstein-Barr virus, according to a later analysis. In this cohort, only TCR beta chains were sequenced, and detectable features were limited by the absence of alpha or paired-chain data. The authors suggested that the approach could potentially be generalized to other disease states and immunological phenotypes. Because counts were too low, roughly 16 rarely observed V segments, including chromosome 9 orphons, were left out of the earlier analysis of approximately 580 of the donors.

Trimming removed 4 bases from V and 5 bases from J, leaving 9 bases between the germline ends. Including cysteine and phenylalanine, the CDR3 has 13 amino acids. The sequence is cut down to CDR3 DNA, 39 bases in frame from base 1. The CDR1 and CDR2 encoded by the germline V gene are SGHRS and YFSETQ. In total, 600 or so healthy bone marrow donors made up the cohort. At the time of sampling, all cohort members were nominally healthy, though unrecorded immune exposures were likely present. The donor tested CMV seronegative, placing the donor among the 350 or so seronegative members of the cohort. Every donor gave a peripheral blood sample, and the peripheral blood mononuclear cells from that sample were used for TCR beta sequencing. Genomic DNA extraction from the blood cell samples was performed with the Qiagen DNeasy Blood Extraction Kit.

This chain joins TRBV5-1 to TRBJ1-4, with TRBD1 as a weak D call on 5 bases. Sample: PBMCs. The sequence derives from a middle-aged woman in good health and CMV-seronegative. CDR3 protein: CASSPGANEKLFF. The DNA sequence is given as TGCGCCAGCAGCCCTGGGGCCAATGAAAAACTGTTTTTT.